This is a list of T cell receptor delta chains from one sample in a study of gamma-delta chains in newborns, infants, children. TCRdb re-called the reads using CATT. This table has under 3,500 delta-chain clones, 40% to 60% appearing once. The sequenced sample was blood. The receptors were sampled from a child who received the measles vaccine. Each CDR3 is given with its conserved first and last residue. A D gene is named only where the DNA matches it firmly. For some rows the clone size is stated as once, few or many, or as a class when expanded; others skip it.

j_call d_call clone_size v_call cdr3_aa cdr3_nt
TRDJ2 - large TRDV1 CALGERCNTAQLFF TGTGCTCTTGGGGAACGTTGCAATACAGCACAACTCTTCTTT
TRDJ1 - - TRDV1 CALGNPTGFLRGGHSYTDKLIF TGTGCTCTTGGGAACCCGACCGGGTTCCTACGAGGGGGACATTCGTACACCGATAAACTCATATTT
TRDJ1 TRDD3 medium-sized TRDV1 CALGEAHSLGGILPFIAYTDKLIF TGTGCTCTTGGGGAAGCACACAGTCTGGGGGGGATCTTGCCTTTTATCGCGTACACCGATAAACTCATCTTT
TRDJ1 - medium-sized TRDV3 CALVAIPTGAPGYLTPDKLIF TGTGCCCTTGTTGCGATACCCACCGGGGCACCGGGGTACTTAACACCCGATAAACTCATCTTT
TRDJ3 TRDD3 - TRDV1 CALVSAPVTTRDTPWDTRQMFF TGTGCTCTTGTCTCAGCCCCGGTGACTACGAGGGATACCCCCTGGGACACCCGACAGATGTTTTTC
TRDJ1 TRDD3 - TRDV1 CALGERWGRKLIF TGTGCTCTTGGGGAACGTTGGGGGAGAAAACTCATCTTT
TRDJ1 TRDD3 medium-sized TRDV1 CALGLLRFNWGISEATDKLIF TGTGCACTCGGGCTCCTACGTTTTAACTGGGGGATTAGTGAGGCCACCGATAAACTCATCTTT
TRDJ3 TRDD3 medium-sized TRDV2 CACDTSWGSSWDTRQMFF TGTGCCTGTGACACCTCCTGGGGGAGCTCCTGGGACACCCGACAGATGTTTTTC
TRDJ1 TRDD3 - TRDV1 CALAVSTGGSHTDKLIF TGTGCTCTTGCCGTAAGTACTGGGGGATCGCACACCGATAAACTCATCTTT
TRDJ1 - - TRDV1 CALGELEPPTGTVYTDKLIF TGTGCTCTTGGGGAACTAGAGCCTCCTACGGGTACTGTGTACACCGATAAACTCATCTTT
TRDJ1 TRDD3 few TRDV1 CALGEWAILRYWGATLRLIF TGTGCTCTTGGGGAATGGGCGATCCTACGGTACTGGGGGGCAACCCTACGGCTCATCTTT
TRDJ1 - medium-sized TRDV1 CALGPSLFPYPPLIF TGTGCTCTTGGGCCTAGTCTGTTCCCCTACCCCCCACTCATCTTT
TRDJ1 TRDD3 medium-sized TRDV1 CALGELLPICTGGPKLDKLIF TGTGCTCTTGGGGAACTGCTCCCCATTTGTACTGGGGGACCTAAGCTCGATAAACTCATCTTT
TRDJ1 - medium-sized TRDV1 CALGDPSYGWGDNTDKLIF TGTGCTCTTGGGGATCCTTCCTACGGTTGGGGGGATAACACCGATAAACTCATCTTT
TRDJ3 TRDD3 few TRDV2 CACDIVLGDKSSWDTRQMFF TGTGCCTGTGACATCGTACTGGGGGATAAAAGCTCCTGGGACACCCGACAGATGTTTTTC
TRDJ3 TRDD3 - TRDV2 CACDTVLGDSWGTRQMFF TGTGCCTGTGACACCGTACTGGGGGATTCCTGGGGCACCCGACAGATGTTTTTC
TRDJ1 TRDD3 medium-sized TRDV1 CALGEGLGYFPYTDKLIF TGTGCTCTTGGGGAGGGACTGGGATACTTTCCTTACACCGATAAACTCATCTTT
TRDJ1 TRDD3 few TRDV1 CALGERREYKSQYWGIRFDKLIF TGTGCTCTTGGGGAACGTAGGGAATATAAAAGCCAGTACTGGGGGATACGCTTCGATAAACTCATCTTT
TRDJ1 - few TRDV1 CALGERPYFRQSSDRRTDKLIF TGTGCTCTTGGGGAACGCCCTTACTTCAGACAATCCTCGGATAGGAGGACCGATAAACTCATCTTT
TRDJ3 TRDD3 large TRDV2 CACDTTGGSWDTRQMFF TGTGCCTGTGACACCACTGGGGGATCCTGGGACACCCGACAGATGTTTTTC
TRDJ1 - - TRDV1 CALGEAAFLLYWGQTDKLIF TGTGCTCTTGGGGAAGCGGCCTTCCTACTTTACTGGGGGCAAACCGATAAACTCATCTTT
TRDJ1 TRDD3 - TRDV1 CALGAPLPLSYWGIRKHYTDKLTF TGTGCTCTTGGGGCCCCTCTCCCCCTTTCCTACTGGGGGATAAGGAAACATTACACCGATAAACTCACCTTT
TRDJ1 - medium-sized TRDV1 CALGEQGYWMDKLIF TGTGCTCTTGGGGAACAAGGGTACTGGATGGATAAACTCATCTTT
TRDJ1 - medium-sized TRDV2 CACLSILSGSYTDKLIF TGTGCCTGTTTATCGATACTCTCCGGATCTTACACCGATAAACTCATCTTT
TRDJ1 - medium-sized TRDV2 CACDPRSGPYTDKLIF TGTGCCTGTGACCCCCGAAGCGGTCCGTACACCGATAAACTCATCTTT
TRDJ1 TRDD3 - TRDV1 CALGELASYVTGTGGYYGYTYKLIF TGTGCTCTTGGGGAACTAGCCTCCTACGTTACCGGTACTGGGGGATACTACGGGTACACCTATAAACTCATCTTT
TRDJ1 TRDD3 - TRDV3 CAFCRIRYTDKLIF TGTGCCTTTTGTAGGATACGGTACACCGATAAACTCATCTTT
TRDJ1 - medium-sized TRDV1 CALTGTSSGPKYTDKLIF TGTGCTCTCACCGGGACTTCTTCTGGCCCCAAGTACACCGATAAACTCATCTTT
TRDJ1 - - TRAV29/DV5 CSVLLCSKRVGLPTRPSAWGYTDKLIF -
TRDJ2 TRDD3 - TRDV1 CALGELTTGVLGGTRGTAQLFF TGTGCTCTTGGGGAACTAACCACTGGGGTACTGGGGGGAACGAGGGGGACAGCACAACTCTTCTTT
TRDJ1 - - TRDV1 CALGEPGLGPQYTDKLIF TGTGCTCTTGGGGAACCTGGACTAGGCCCTCAGTACACCGATAAACTCATCTTT
TRDJ1 - large TRDV1 CALGVPIDYDTDKLIF TGTGCTCTTGGGGTACCCATTGACTACGACACCGATAAACTCATCTTT
TRDJ3 - few TRDV2 CACDTSHGTSWDTRQMFF TGTGCCTGTGACACCTCGCACGGGACCTCCTGGGACACCCGACAGATGTTTTTC
TRDJ1 TRDD3 large TRDV1 CALGAPDTAGGPLGGGYTDKLIF TGTGCTCTTGGGGCACCCGACACGGCTGGGGGACCTTTGGGTGGTGGATACACCGATAAACTCATCTTT
TRDJ3 - medium-sized TRDV2 CACDTGGFSSWDTRQMFF TGTGCCTGTGACACCGGGGGGTTTAGCTCCTGGGACACCCGACAGATGTTTTTC
TRDJ1 TRDD3 hyperexpanded TRDV1 CALGERFHSLNWGTHTDKLIF TGTGCTCTTGGGGAACGGTTCCATTCCTTAAACTGGGGGACCCACACCGATAAACTCATCTTT
TRDJ1 TRDD3 - TRDV1 CALGDPSFPPGGYRGTDKLIF TGTGCTCTTGGGGACCCTTCCTTTCCTCCGGGGGGATACCGAGGCACCGATAAACTCATCTTT
TRDJ1 - - TRDV1 CALGEPLFGQFPTQPDKLIF TGTGCTCTTGGGGAACCGTTGTTTGGGCAGTTCCCCACGCAACCCGATAAACTCATCTTT
TRDJ1 TRDD3 medium-sized TRDV1 CALGPSSPWGIRRNTDKLIF TGTGCTCTTGGACCCTCAAGCCCCTGGGGGATACGCAGAAATACCGATAAACTCATCTTT
TRDJ1 TRDD3 - TRDV1 CALGEPEVYPLLGAFLGDDKLIF TGTGCTCTTGGGGAACCGGAGGTCTACCCCTTACTGGGGGCTTTCTTGGGCGATGATAAACTCATCTTT
TRDJ1 - - TRDV1 CALASLWYTDKLIF TGTGCTCTTGCTAGCCTGTGGTACACCGATAAACTCATCTTT
TRDJ1 - - TRDV1 CALWEGGLQWGIYHTDKLIF -
TRDJ1 TRDD3 - TRDV2 CACKGLGDPCVKLIF TGTGCCTGTAAGGGACTGGGGGATCCCTGCGTTAAACTCATCTTT
TRDJ4 TRDD3 - TRDV1 CALGELAGSHYWGINKPSARPLIF TGTGCTCTTGGGGAACTAGCAGGCTCCCACTACTGGGGGATAAACAAACCTTCGGCCAGACCCCTGATCTTT
TRDJ3 TRDD3 medium-sized TRDV3 CASFHGWGIQRPSWDTRQMFF TGTGCCTCCTTTCACGGCTGGGGGATACAACGCCCCTCCTGGGACACCCGACAGATGTTTTTC